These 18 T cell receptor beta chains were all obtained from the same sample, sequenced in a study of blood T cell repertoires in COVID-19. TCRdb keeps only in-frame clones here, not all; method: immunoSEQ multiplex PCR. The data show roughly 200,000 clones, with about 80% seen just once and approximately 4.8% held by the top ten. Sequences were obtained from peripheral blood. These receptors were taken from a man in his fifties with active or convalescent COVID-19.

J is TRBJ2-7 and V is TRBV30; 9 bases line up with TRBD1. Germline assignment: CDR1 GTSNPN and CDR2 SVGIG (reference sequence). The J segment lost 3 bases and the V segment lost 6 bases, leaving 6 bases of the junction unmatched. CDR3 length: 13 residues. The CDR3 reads CACCGTGLYEQYF. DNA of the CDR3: TGTGCCTGCTGCGGGACAGGGCTCTACGAGCAGTACTTC.

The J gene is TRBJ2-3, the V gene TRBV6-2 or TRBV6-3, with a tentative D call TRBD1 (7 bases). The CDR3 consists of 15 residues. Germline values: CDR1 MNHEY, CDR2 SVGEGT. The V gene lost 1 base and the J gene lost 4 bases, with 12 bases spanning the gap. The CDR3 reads CASSYLGGGADTQYF. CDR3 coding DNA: TGTGCCAGCAGTTACTTAGGGGGCGGGGCAGATACGCAGTATTTT.

The CDR3 DNA follows: TGTGCCCCTCGGGGTAGGACAGGGGGTTACGAGCAGTACTTC. Its protein is CAPRGRTGGYEQYF. The chain employs TRBV27 and TRBJ2-7; TRBD1 matches 10 bases. CDR1 is MNHEY, CDR2 SMNVEV, per germline (reference sequence). This CDR3 is 14 amino acids long. V lost 11 bases, J lost 4 bases, and 11 bases stayed unmatched.

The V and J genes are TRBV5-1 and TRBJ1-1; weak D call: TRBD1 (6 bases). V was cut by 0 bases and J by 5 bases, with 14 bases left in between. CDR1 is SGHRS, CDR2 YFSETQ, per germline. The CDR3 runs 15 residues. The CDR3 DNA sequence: TGCGCCAGCAGCTTGGATTACAGGGTCGGGACTGAAGCTTTCTTT. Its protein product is CASSLDYRVGTEAFF.

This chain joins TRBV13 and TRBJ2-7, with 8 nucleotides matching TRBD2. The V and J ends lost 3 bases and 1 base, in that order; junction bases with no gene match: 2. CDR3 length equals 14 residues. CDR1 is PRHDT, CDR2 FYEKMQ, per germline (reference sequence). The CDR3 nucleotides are TGTGCCAGCAGCTTTAAGCGGGGGTCCTACGAGCAGTACTTC. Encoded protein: CASSFKRGSYEQYF.

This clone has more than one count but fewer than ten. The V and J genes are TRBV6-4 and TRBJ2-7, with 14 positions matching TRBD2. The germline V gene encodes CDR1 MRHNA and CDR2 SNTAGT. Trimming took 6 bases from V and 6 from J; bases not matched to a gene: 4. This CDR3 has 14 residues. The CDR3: CASSPTSGGAEQYF. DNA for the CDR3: TGTGCCAGCAGCCCGACTAGCGGGGGGGCCGAGCAGTACTTC.

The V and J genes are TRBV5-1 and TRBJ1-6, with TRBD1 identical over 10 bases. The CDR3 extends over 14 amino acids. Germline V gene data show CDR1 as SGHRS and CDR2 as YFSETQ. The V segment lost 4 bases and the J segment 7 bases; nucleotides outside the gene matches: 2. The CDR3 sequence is CASSVDRGNSPLHF. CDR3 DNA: TGCGCCAGCAGCGTGGACAGGGGGAATTCACCCCTCCACTTT. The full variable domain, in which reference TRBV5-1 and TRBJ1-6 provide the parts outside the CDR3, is KAGVTQTPRYLIKTRGQQVTLSCSPISGHRSVSWYQQTPGQGLQFLFEYFSETQRNKGNFPGRFSGRQFSNSRSEMNVSTLELGDSALYLCASSVDRGNSPLHFGNGTRLTVT.

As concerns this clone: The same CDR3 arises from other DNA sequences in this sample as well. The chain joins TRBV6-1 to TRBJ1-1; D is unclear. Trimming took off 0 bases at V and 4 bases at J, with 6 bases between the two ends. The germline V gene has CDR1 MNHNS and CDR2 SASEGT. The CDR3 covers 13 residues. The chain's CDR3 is CASSEARGTEAFF. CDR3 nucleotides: TGTGCCAGCAGTGAAGCGCGCGGCACTGAAGCTTTCTTT.

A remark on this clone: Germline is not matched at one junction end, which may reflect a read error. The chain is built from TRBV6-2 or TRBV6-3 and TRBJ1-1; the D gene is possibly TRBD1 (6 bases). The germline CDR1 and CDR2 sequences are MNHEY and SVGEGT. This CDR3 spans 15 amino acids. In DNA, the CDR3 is TGTGCCAGCAGTTCTAACAGGGTTGTGAAGACTGAAGCTTTCTTT. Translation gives CASSSNRVVKTEAFF.

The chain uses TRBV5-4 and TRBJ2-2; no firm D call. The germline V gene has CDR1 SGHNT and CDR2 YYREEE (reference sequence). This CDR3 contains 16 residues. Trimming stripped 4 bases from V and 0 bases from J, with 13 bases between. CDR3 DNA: TGTGCCAGCAGCCCTCACCCGGTCGCGAACACCGGGGAGCTGTTTTTT. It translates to CASSPHPVANTGELFF. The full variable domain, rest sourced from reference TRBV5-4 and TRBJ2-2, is ETGVTQSPTHLIKTRGQQVTLRCSSQSGHNTVSWYQQALGQGPQFIFQYYREEENGRGNFPPRFSGLQFPNYSSELNVNALELDDSALYLCASSPHPVANTGELFFGEGSRLTVL.

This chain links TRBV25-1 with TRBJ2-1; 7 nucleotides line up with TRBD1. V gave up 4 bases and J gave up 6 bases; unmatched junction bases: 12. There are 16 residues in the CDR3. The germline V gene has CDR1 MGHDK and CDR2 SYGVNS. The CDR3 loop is CASSGTGQSSSNEQFF. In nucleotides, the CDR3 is TGTGCCAGCAGTGGGACGGGACAGAGTTCTTCCAATGAGCAGTTCTTC.

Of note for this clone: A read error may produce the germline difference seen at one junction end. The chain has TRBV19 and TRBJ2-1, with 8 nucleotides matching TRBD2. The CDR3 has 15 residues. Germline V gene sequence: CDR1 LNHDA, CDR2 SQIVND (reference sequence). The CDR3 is CASRIAGSSYNEQFF. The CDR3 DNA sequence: TGTGCCAGTAGGATAGCGGGGAGCTCCTACAATGAGCAGTTCTTC.

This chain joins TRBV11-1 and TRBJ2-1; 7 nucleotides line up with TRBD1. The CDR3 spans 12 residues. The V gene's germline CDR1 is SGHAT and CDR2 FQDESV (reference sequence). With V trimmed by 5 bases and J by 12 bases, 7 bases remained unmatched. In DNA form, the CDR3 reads TGTGCCAGCAGCCAAGGGACAGAGGGGCAGTTCTTC. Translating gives CASSQGTEGQFF.

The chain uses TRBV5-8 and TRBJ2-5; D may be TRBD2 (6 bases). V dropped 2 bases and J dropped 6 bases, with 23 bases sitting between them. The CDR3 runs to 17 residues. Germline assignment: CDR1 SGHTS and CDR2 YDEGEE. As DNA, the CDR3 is TGTGCCAGCAGCTTTCGATCCGGTCGCGGGGACTGGAAGACCCAGTACTTC. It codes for CASSFRSGRGDWKTQYF.

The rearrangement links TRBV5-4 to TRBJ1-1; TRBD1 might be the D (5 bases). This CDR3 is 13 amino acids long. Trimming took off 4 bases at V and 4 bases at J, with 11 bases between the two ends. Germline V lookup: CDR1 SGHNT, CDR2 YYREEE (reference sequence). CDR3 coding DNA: TGTGCCAGCAGCCCCGGGGGGGGCACTGAAGCTTTCTTT. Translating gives CASSPGGGTEAFF.

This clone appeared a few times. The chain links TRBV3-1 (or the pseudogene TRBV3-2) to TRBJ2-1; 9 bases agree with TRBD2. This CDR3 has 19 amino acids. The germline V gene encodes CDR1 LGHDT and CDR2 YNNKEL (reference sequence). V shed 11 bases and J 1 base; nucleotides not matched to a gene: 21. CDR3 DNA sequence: TGTGCCCCCAGCCAAGATGGGGGCGGGGGGGCCAGGTCCTACAATGAGCAGTTCTTC. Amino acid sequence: CAPSQDGGGGARSYNEQFF.

The CDR3 here is CASSPVGLASNEQFF. The CDR3 DNA reads as TGTGCCAGCAGTCCCGTGGGCCTAGCGAGTAATGAGCAGTTCTTC. This rearrangement joins TRBV7-9 to TRBJ2-1; a possible D gene is TRBD2 (6 bases). Germline values: CDR1 SEHNR, CDR2 FQNEAQ (reference sequence). V lost 6 bases and J lost 7, with 19 bases in between. The CDR3 has 15 residues.

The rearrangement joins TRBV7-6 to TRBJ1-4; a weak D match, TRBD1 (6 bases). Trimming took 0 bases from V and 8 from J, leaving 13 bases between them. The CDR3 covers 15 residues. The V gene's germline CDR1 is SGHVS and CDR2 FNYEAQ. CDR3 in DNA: TGTGCCAGCAGCTTAGCCGGCAGGGGTGAGGAAAAACTGTTTTTT. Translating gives CASSLAGRGEEKLFF. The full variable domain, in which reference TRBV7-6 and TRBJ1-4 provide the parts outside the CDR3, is GAGVSQSPRYKVTKRGQDVALRCDPISGHVSLYWYRQALGQGPEFLTYFNYEAQQDKSGLPNDRFSAERPEGSISTLTIQRTEQRDSAMYRCASSLAGRGEEKLFFGSGTQLSVL.